The source of this T cell receptor (beta chain) is a study of shared clonotypes between healthy human individuals. Looking at the study overall: Three CD4 naive, three CD4 memory, two CD8 naive and one CD8 memory plate were used per donor.

The CDR3 runs 14 residues. Germline CDR1 LNHDA, CDR2 SQIVND (reference sequence). Trimming stripped 5 bases from V and 3 bases from J, with 11 bases between. With respect to this clone: Its antigen is currently unknown.

200 ng DNA, approximately 30,000 T cell genomes, went into each sorted-subset replicate PCR. TCRdb keeps only in-frame clones here, not all; method: immunoSEQ multiplex PCR. In the table there are over a million clones, roughly 96% of which are singletons. The study separated CD4+ cells into CD45RA+ naive and CD45RA-negative memory subsets. Study-level findings and limits: Naive CD4 clonotype sharing across several donors was about 5%.

Input material: naive CD4+ T cells sorted from blood. Documented subset: CD45RA+ positively selected. The chain recombines TRBV19 with TRBJ2-1; D unresolved. The TCR sequence derives from a man aged 25 to 40 in good health. CDR3 sequence reads: CASSYGVVYNEQFF. The DNA for the CDR3 is TGTGCCAGTAGTTACGGAGTAGTCTACAATGAGCAGTTCTTC.